This TCR beta chain was sequenced during a study of blood T cell repertoires in COVID-19. Study information: Sources were T cells, B-cell-depleted T cells, or PBMCs; the material itself was cDNA or gDNA.

TCRdb's table, derived via immunoSEQ multiplex PCR, lists solely in-frame clones and lacks some. The sample gives roughly 28,000 clones, roughly 87% of which show up once; around half is in the top ten. Sample: peripheral blood. The TCR sequence derives from a human donor with acute or convalescent COVID-19. The donor label of this sample is uncertain.

CDR3 coding DNA: TGCAGCGTTGAGACAGGGGGCAGGAATGGCTACACCTTC. Translating gives CSVETGGRNGYTF. This chain connects TRBV29-1 to TRBJ1-2, with 10 bases identical to TRBD1. Germline trimming cut 3 bases from V and 6 bases from J; bases unmatched to any gene: 4. The CDR3 is 13 residues long. Per the germline V gene, CDR1 is SQVTM and CDR2 is ANQGSEA.